Shown below are 22 T cell receptor beta chains from a single sample sequenced in a study of cytomegalovirus exposure and HLA in healthy donors. The PCR employed 60 Vbeta primers together with 13 Jbeta primers. The protocol was immunoSEQ multiplex PCR, while the TCRdb copy is restricted to in-frame clones and leaves out a portion. Found here are roughly 140,000 clones, around 82% of them singletons; the top ten hold 6.5% to 7.5%. The sequenced sample consisted of PBMCs. The receptors were gathered from a woman aged 50 to 60 in good health and CMV-seropositive.

This chain connects TRBV27 to TRBJ1-1; D may be TRBD1 (5 bases). CDR3 length equals 13 residues. Deletions cut 3 bases from V and 10 bases from J, with 15 bases between. CDR1 is MNHEY and CDR2 is SMNVEV in the germline V gene (reference sequence). For the CDR3, the DNA is TGTGCCAGCAGTTTTAAGGGGCCATTGGGAGCTTTCTTT. It is translated as CASSFKGPLGAFF.

The rearrangement joins TRBV7-3 to TRBJ2-3; 7 positions agree with TRBD1. The CDR3 totals 16 residues. Per germline, CDR1 SGHTA and CDR2 FQGTGA. V lost 5 bases to trimming and J lost 3 bases; unmatched junction nucleotides: 11. DNA for the CDR3: TGTGCCAGCAGCCCTCGACAGGGTTCAAGTACAGATACGCAGTATTTT. Translation gives CASSPRQGSSTDTQYF.

This chain uses TRBV5-6 with TRBJ1-4, with D possibly being TRBD1 (5 bases). This CDR3 is 14 amino acids long. Germline CDR1 and CDR2: SGHDT and YYEEEE. V lost 1 base and J 8 bases, leaving 12 bases between the germline ends. Here the CDR3 DNA reads TGTGCCAGCAGCTTGCGGGGGGTCAAGGAAAAACTGTTTTTT. It codes for CASSLRGVKEKLFF.

The chain recombines TRBV5-1 with TRBJ1-2, with a weak D call TRBD1 (5 bases). The V end lost 3 bases, the J end lost 2 bases, and 14 bases lay between the germline ends. The CDR3 runs 15 residues. Germline loops: CDR1 SGHRS, CDR2 YFSETQ. This CDR3 reads CASSSGGGENYGYTF. As DNA, the CDR3 is TGCGCCAGCAGCTCTGGCGGGGGAGAGAACTATGGCTACACCTTC.

The J gene is TRBJ2-2, the V gene TRBV7-9; TRBD1 might be the D (5 bases). CDR3 length equals 15 residues. The germline gives CDR1 SEHNR, CDR2 FQNEAQ (reference sequence). V shed 1 base and J shed 4 bases, with 10 bases lying between them. In DNA form, the CDR3 reads TGTGCCAGCAGCTTAGAACCCAGGGTCACCGGGGAGCTGTTTTTT. Residues: CASSLEPRVTGELFF.

There are a few counts of this clone. For the CDR3, the DNA is TGTGCCAGCACGTCGAGGACAGGGGGCGCAGATACGCAGTATTTT. It specifies CASTSRTGGADTQYF. The gene calls are TRBV6-1 and TRBJ2-3; 11 bases line up with TRBD1. V shed 7 bases, J shed 4 bases, and the junction held 7 bases outside the gene matches. The germline V gene has CDR1 MNHNS and CDR2 SASEGT. This CDR3 contains 15 residues.

V gene TRBV7-2 combines with J gene TRBJ1-1, with D tentatively TRBD1 (5 bases). Germline values: CDR1 SGHTA, CDR2 FQGNSA. V lost 1 base to trimming and J lost 0 bases, with 15 bases between them. The CDR3 totals 17 residues. CDR3 in DNA: TGTGCCAGCAGCTTAGGGGAGGGTAAGGGGATGAACACTGAAGCTTTCTTT. This sequence encodes CASSLGEGKGMNTEAFF.

The V gene is TRBV10-1, the J gene TRBJ1-1; D is ambiguous. The CDR3 contains 13 residues. V lost 2 bases and J 2 bases, leaving 6 bases between the germline ends. Germline V gives CDR1 WNHNN, CDR2 SYGVQD (reference sequence). The CDR3 loop is CASSEKPNTEAFF. DNA for the CDR3: TGCGCCAGCAGTGAGAAGCCCAACACTGAAGCTTTCTTT.

This clone has only a few counts. V gene TRBV11-2 combines with J gene TRBJ2-3; D possibly corresponds to TRBD1 (6 bases). Looked up from germline, CDR1 is SGHAT and CDR2 is FQNNGV. The CDR3 sequence is 17 residues long. The V end lost 4 bases, the J end lost 1 base, and 18 bases lay between the germline ends. CDR3 sequence reads: CASSSYTTGLGTDTQYF. The CDR3 region has the DNA TGTGCCAGCAGCTCCTATACTACAGGGTTGGGCACAGATACGCAGTATTTT.

Regarding this clone: Different DNA sequences within this sample yield the same CDR3. The rearrangement links TRBV15 to TRBJ2-3, with D possibly matching TRBD1 (7 bases). The CDR3 is 15 residues long. The germline gives CDR1 LNHNV, CDR2 YYDKDF (reference sequence). V was clipped by 5 bases and J by 6 bases, with 18 bases between them. CDR3 in amino acids: CATSLAGGPTDTQYF. The CDR3 bases are TGTGCCACCAGCCTCGCAGGGGGGCCCACGGATACGCAGTATTTT. Full variable domain (missing parts from reference TRBV15 and TRBJ2-3): DAMVIQNPRYQVTQFGKPVTLSCSQTLNHNVMYWYQQKSSQAPKLLFHYYDKDFNNEADTPDNFQSRRPNTSFCFLDIRSPGLGDTAMYLCATSLAGGPTDTQYFGPGTRLTVL.

This sequence joins TRBV27 and TRBJ1-5; 9 nucleotides match TRBD1. There are 15 residues in the CDR3. CDR1 is MNHEY and CDR2 is SMNVEV in the germline V gene (reference sequence). V dropped 5 bases and J dropped 3; count of bases not matched to a gene: 5. In DNA, the CDR3 is TGTGCCAGCAGTGGGGGACAGGGTGACAATCAGCCCCAGCATTTT. Encoded protein: CASSGGQGDNQPQHF.

This chain uses TRBV18 with TRBJ2-7, with D perhaps matching TRBD1 (6 bases). Trimming removed 3 bases at V and 4 bases at J, with 10 bases between. The germline gives CDR1 KGHSH, CDR2 LQKENI. The CDR3 sequence is 13 residues long. CDR3 coding DNA: TGTGCCAGCTCACCGTACGACAGGTACGAGCAGTACTTC. This codes for CASSPYDRYEQYF.

The chain recombines TRBV7-9 with TRBJ2-7; D unclear. CDR1 is SEHNR, CDR2 FQNEAQ, per germline (reference sequence). V gave up 4 bases and J gave up 3 bases, with 13 bases separating them. The CDR3 has 14 residues. This chain's CDR3 is CASSSSVGHYEQYF. CDR3 DNA sequence: TGTGCCAGCAGCTCCTCGGTGGGCCACTACGAGCAGTACTTC.

This sequence joins TRBV19 and TRBJ2-3; the D gene is possibly TRBD1 (7 bases). The CDR3 totals 17 residues. The V end was cut by 1 base, the J end by 1 base, with 15 bases between. Germline V gene data show CDR1 as LNHDA and CDR2 as SQIVND (reference sequence). CDR3: CASSIGQGLRGTDTQYF. The DNA of the CDR3 is TGTGCCAGTAGTATAGGACAGGGACTGAGAGGCACAGATACGCAGTATTTT.

The J gene is TRBJ1-3, the V gene TRBV29-1; D call uncertain. Trimming took 4 bases from V and 3 from J, leaving 7 bases between them. Germline V CDR1 and CDR2: SQVTM, ANQGSEA. The CDR3 loop spans 12 amino acids. CDR3 sequence: CSVGGNGNTIYF. CDR3 in DNA: TGCAGCGTTGGCGGCAATGGAAACACCATATATTTT.

The rearrangement uses TRBV5-1 and TRBJ1-6, with 10 positions matching TRBD1. The CDR3 is 15 amino acids. CDR1 and CDR2 from the germline V gene are SGHRS and YFSETQ. V lost 4 bases to trimming and J lost 9 bases; unmatched junction nucleotides: 7. The CDR3 DNA follows: TGCGCCAGCAGCCCGGAGGGACAGGGGACTTCACCCCTCCACTTT. Amino acid sequence: CASSPEGQGTSPLHF.

The gene calls are TRBV5-1 and TRBJ2-5; 9 bases are a match to TRBD1. CDR1 is SGHRS, CDR2 YFSETQ, per germline. This CDR3 contains 16 residues. The ends lost 1 base at V and 5 bases at J; junction bases unmatched: 9. DNA for the CDR3: TGCGCCAGCAGCTTGCGGGGACAGGGCGCCCGTGAGACCCAGTACTTC. It is translated as CASSLRGQGARETQYF. Full variable domain (remainder filled in from reference TRBV5-1 and TRBJ2-5): KAGVTQTPRYLIKTRGQQVTLSCSPISGHRSVSWYQQTPGQGLQFLFEYFSETQRNKGNFPGRFSGRQFSNSRSEMNVSTLELGDSALYLCASSLRGQGARETQYFGPGTRLLVL.

The J gene is TRBJ2-7, the V gene TRBV7-8, with TRBD1 identical over 8 bases. Germline V gene data show CDR1 as SGHVS and CDR2 as FQNEAQ. Losses at the gene ends were 4 bases for V and 3 bases for J; bases not matched to a gene: 11. The CDR3 is 16 amino acids. The CDR3 nucleotides are TGTGCCAGCAGCTCGAAAGACAGGGGCGACGTCTACGAGCAGTACTTC. It specifies CASSSKDRGDVYEQYF.

J is TRBJ2-7 and V is TRBV6-1; D gene unclear. Trimming took off 4 bases at V and 1 base at J, with 8 bases between the two ends. This CDR3 is built from 13 residues. Germline V gene data show CDR1 as MNHNS and CDR2 as SASEGT. In DNA form, the CDR3 reads TGTGCCAGCAGTGGAGGCGTATCCTACGAGCAGTACTTC. Encoded protein: CASSGGVSYEQYF.

This sequence joins TRBV4-3 and TRBJ2-1; 7 positions agree with TRBD1. The germline V gene encodes CDR1 LGHNA and CDR2 YSLEER. The CDR3 contains 16 residues. Trimming at V came to 0 bases and at J to 4 bases, leaving 6 bases not matched to a gene. The CDR3 sequence is CASSQEWGQIYNEQFF. The CDR3, as DNA: TGCGCCAGCAGCCAAGAATGGGGACAGATTTACAATGAGCAGTTCTTC.

The sample holds one count of this clone. The chain links TRBV10-3 to TRBJ1-2; TRBD1 matches at 8 bases. Germline V CDR1 and CDR2: ENHRY, SYGVKD. The CDR3 spans 13 residues. V gave up 4 bases and J gave up 8 bases; unmatched junction bases: 6. CDR3 DNA sequence: TGTGCCATCAGTGCAGGGGGCGCAGGGGGCTACACCTTC. Amino acids: CAISAGGAGGYTF.

This chain links TRBV27 with TRBJ2-7; tentative D call: TRBD2 (7 bases). Germline V gives CDR1 MNHEY, CDR2 SMNVEV (reference sequence). The V gene lost 4 bases and the J gene lost 3 bases, with 16 bases spanning the gap. The CDR3 contains 15 residues. In nucleotides, the CDR3 is TGTGCCAGCAGTTCCCCCGGGGGGCCGATCTACGAGCAGTACTTC. Encoded protein: CASSSPGGPIYEQYF.